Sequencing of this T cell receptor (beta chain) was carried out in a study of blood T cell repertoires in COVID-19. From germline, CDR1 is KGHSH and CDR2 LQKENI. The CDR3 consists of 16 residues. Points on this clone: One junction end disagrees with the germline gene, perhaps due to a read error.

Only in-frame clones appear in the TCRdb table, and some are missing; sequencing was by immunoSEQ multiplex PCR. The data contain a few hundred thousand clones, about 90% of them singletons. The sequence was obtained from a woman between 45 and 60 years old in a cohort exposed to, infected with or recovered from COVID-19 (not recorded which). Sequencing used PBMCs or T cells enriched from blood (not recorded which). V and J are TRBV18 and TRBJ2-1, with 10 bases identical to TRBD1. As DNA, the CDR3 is TGTGCCAGCTCCCCACCCGGGACAGGGGTGAGGAATGAGCAGTTCTTC. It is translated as CASSPPGTGVRNEQFF.